The rows below give T cell receptor beta chains drawn from one sample of a study of blood T cell repertoires in COVID-19. This table comes from immunoSEQ multiplex PCR, and its TCRdb copy is limited to in-frame clones, with some not included. The sample has some 160,000 clones, about 77% seen once. Sample: peripheral blood. The origin of the receptors is a woman aged 80 or over with acute or convalescent COVID-19. Each CDR3 is given with its conserved first and last residue. D genes are given only for firm matches. Only part of the rows carry a size: once, few, many, or a class if the clone is expanded.

d_gene: .; v_gene: TRBV9; j_gene: TRBJ1-3; abundance: .; CDR3nt: TGTGCCAGCAGCGTAGCGGGTTCTGGAAACACCATATATTTT; CDR3aa: CASSVAGSGNTIYF
d_gene: TRBD1; v_gene: TRBV23-1; j_gene: TRBJ1-2; abundance: .; CDR3nt: TGCGCCAGCAGTCAAGGGGACAGGGGGCCGGGCTATGGCTACACCTTC; CDR3aa: CASSQGDRGPGYGYTF
d_gene: TRBD2; v_gene: TRBV5-1; j_gene: TRBJ2-7; abundance: .; CDR3nt: TGCGCCAGCAGCTTGAGCACTAGCGGAAGTACCTACGAGCAGTACTTC; CDR3aa: CASSLSTSGSTYEQYF
d_gene: TRBD2; v_gene: TRBV6-1; j_gene: TRBJ2-3; abundance: .; CDR3nt: TGTGCCAGCAGTGATCAACTAGCGCCTAGCACAGATACGCAGTATTTT; CDR3aa: CASSDQLAPSTDTQYF
d_gene: .; v_gene: TRBV6-1; j_gene: TRBJ1-3; abundance: .; CDR3nt: TGTGCCAGCAGTGAAAATAACAGGGTCCAAGGAAACACCATATATTTT; CDR3aa: CASSENNRVQGNTIYF
d_gene: TRBD2; v_gene: TRBV9; j_gene: TRBJ2-7; abundance: .; CDR3nt: TGTGCCAGCAGCGTAGGATTAGGACTAGCTTCCGAGCAGTACTTC; CDR3aa: CASSVGLGLASEQYF
d_gene: .; v_gene: TRBV28; j_gene: TRBJ1-6; abundance: .; CDR3nt: TGTGCCAGCGGTCGGGATTCACCCCTCCACTTT; CDR3aa: CASGRDSPLHF
d_gene: .; v_gene: TRBV15; j_gene: TRBJ1-2; abundance: .; CDR3nt: TGTGCCACCAGCAGAGAGGGCCGATCCTCCTATGGCTACACCTTC; CDR3aa: CATSREGRSSYGYTF
d_gene: .; v_gene: TRBV30; j_gene: TRBJ1-6; abundance: .; CDR3nt: TGTGCCTGGAGTGTACAGGACAGACTCAATTCACCCCTCCACTTT; CDR3aa: CAWSVQDRLNSPLHF
d_gene: .; v_gene: TRBV7-3; j_gene: TRBJ2-2; abundance: .; CDR3nt: TGTGCCAGCAGCCGGCGGGGCGGGGAGCTGTTTTTT; CDR3aa: CASSRRGGELFF
d_gene: .; v_gene: TRBV28; j_gene: TRBJ1-5; abundance: .; CDR3nt: TGTGCCAGCAGTTTGCGACAGGTTAGCAATCAGCCCCAGCATTTT; CDR3aa: CASSLRQVSNQPQHF
d_gene: TRBD1; v_gene: TRBV6-5; j_gene: TRBJ2-7; abundance: few; CDR3nt: TGTGCCAGCAGTTACTCCCCGGGACAGGGTTACGAGCAGTACTTC; CDR3aa: CASSYSPGQGYEQYF
d_gene: TRBD1; v_gene: TRBV9; j_gene: TRBJ2-1; abundance: .; CDR3nt: TGTGCCAGCAGCGCGAGGGACAGCTCCTACAATGAGCAGTTCTTC; CDR3aa: CASSARDSSYNEQFF
d_gene: .; v_gene: TRBV7-3; j_gene: TRBJ2-1; abundance: .; CDR3nt: TGTGCCAGCAGCTTATGGCGGGACTATGAGCAGTTCTTC; CDR3aa: CASSLWRDYEQFF
d_gene: TRBD2; v_gene: TRBV11-2; j_gene: TRBJ2-5; abundance: .; CDR3nt: TGTGCCAGCAGCTCCGGGACTAGCGGGGGAGAGACCCAGTACTTC; CDR3aa: CASSSGTSGGETQYF
d_gene: TRBD1; v_gene: TRBV11-2; j_gene: TRBJ1-1; abundance: .; CDR3nt: TGTGCCAGCAGCTTAGGCGGCAGGGGGTACACTGAAGCTTTCTTT; CDR3aa: CASSLGGRGYTEAFF
d_gene: .; v_gene: TRBV3-1/TRBV3-2; j_gene: TRBJ1-4; abundance: once; CDR3nt: TGTGCCAGCAGCCAAGGGTCAACAGGCTGGGATGAAAAACTGTTTTTT; CDR3aa: CASSQGSTGWDEKLFF
d_gene: .; v_gene: TRBV19; j_gene: TRBJ1-2; abundance: .; CDR3nt: TGTGCCAGTAGTATCGAGTATGGCTACACCTTC; CDR3aa: CASSIEYGYTF
d_gene: TRBD1; v_gene: TRBV14; j_gene: TRBJ1-5; abundance: .; CDR3nt: TGTGCCAGCAGCAGTCGAACCGGGACAGGGCATGAGCCCCAGCATTTT; CDR3aa: CASSSRTGTGHEPQHF
d_gene: .; v_gene: TRBV19; j_gene: TRBJ1-4; abundance: .; CDR3nt: TGTGCCAGTAGTATAGGCGGTGGGAGTGAAAAACTGTTTTTT; CDR3aa: CASSIGGGSEKLFF
d_gene: TRBD1; v_gene: TRBV2; j_gene: TRBJ2-7; abundance: .; CDR3nt: TGTGCCAGCAGAGACAGGGTTCTCTACGAGCAGTACTTC; CDR3aa: CASRDRVLYEQYF
d_gene: .; v_gene: TRBV6-5; j_gene: TRBJ2-1; abundance: once; CDR3nt: TGTGCCAGCAGGCTGCTTGAGGAGCAGTTCTTC; CDR3aa: CASRLLEEQFF